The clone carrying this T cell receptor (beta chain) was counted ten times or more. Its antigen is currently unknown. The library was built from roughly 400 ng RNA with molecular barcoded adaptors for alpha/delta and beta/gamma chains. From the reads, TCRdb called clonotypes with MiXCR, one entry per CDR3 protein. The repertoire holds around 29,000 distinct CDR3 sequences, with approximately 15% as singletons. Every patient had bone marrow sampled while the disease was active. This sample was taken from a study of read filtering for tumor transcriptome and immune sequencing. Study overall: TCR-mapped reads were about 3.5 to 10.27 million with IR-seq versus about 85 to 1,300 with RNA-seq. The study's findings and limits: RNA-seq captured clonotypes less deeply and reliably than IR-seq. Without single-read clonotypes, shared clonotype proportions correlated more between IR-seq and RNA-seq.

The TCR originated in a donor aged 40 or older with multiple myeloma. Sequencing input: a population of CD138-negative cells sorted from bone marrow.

CDR3 sequence: CSVGQNTDTQYF. The CDR3 nucleotides read TGCAGCGTTGGGCAAAACACAGATACGCAGTATTTT. The rearrangement uses TRBV29-1 and TRBJ2-3; D not resolved. Germline V gene data show CDR1 as SQVTM and CDR2 as ANQGSEA. Trimming left V 4 bases short and J 2 bases short, with 7 bases between. CDR3 length: 12 residues.